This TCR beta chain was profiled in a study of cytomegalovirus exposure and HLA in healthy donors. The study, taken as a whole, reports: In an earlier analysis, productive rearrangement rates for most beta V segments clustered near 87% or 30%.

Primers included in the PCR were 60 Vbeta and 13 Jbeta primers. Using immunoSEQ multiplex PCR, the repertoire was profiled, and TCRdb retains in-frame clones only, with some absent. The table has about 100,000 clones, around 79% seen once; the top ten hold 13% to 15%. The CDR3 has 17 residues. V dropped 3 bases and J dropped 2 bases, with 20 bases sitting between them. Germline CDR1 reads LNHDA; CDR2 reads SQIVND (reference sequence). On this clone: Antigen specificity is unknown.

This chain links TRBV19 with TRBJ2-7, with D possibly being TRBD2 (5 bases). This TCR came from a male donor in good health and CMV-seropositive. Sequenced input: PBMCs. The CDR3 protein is CASSILGGTGKAYEQYF. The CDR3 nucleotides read TGTGCCAGTAGTATTCTCGGCGGAACGGGGAAAGCCTACGAGCAGTACTTC.